What follows is one T cell receptor (beta chain) and its context. Per the germline V gene, CDR1 is LGHDT and CDR2 is YNNKEL (reference sequence). This CDR3 comprises 13 residues. V shed 1 base and J shed 12 bases, with 10 bases lying between them. It was during active infection that Seattle patients were enrolled and then longitudinally followed. This record comes from a study of blood T cell repertoires in COVID-19. Study information: From the United States, Italy and Spain came samples of acute and convalescent COVID-19. T cells, B-cell-depleted T cells, or PBMCs supplied cDNA or gDNA.

Original processing methods: From reference gene primer amplification, estimates of nucleated cell counts were derived. The repertoire was sequenced with immunoSEQ multiplex PCR; TCRdb's copy has only in-frame clones and lacks some. V and J calls and clone size are given by that table; D and trimming were obtained from the DNA. Here the sample spans about 420,000 clones, 70% to 90% being singletons. The sequencing sample was made of peripheral blood. This clonotype originated in a man aged 18 to 29 with COVID-19, enrolled during active disease. The rearrangement links TRBV3-1 (or the pseudogene TRBV3-2) to TRBJ1-6, with a possible D match to TRBD1 (6 bases). CDR3 protein: CASSQGTARPLHF. For the CDR3, the DNA is TGTGCCAGCAGCCAAGGGACAGCCCGACCCCTCCACTTT.